The source of this TCR beta chain is a study of lymphopenia after photon versus proton radiotherapy. V gave up 1 base and J gave up 4 bases, with 13 bases separating them. Germline V lookup: CDR1 KGHSH, CDR2 LQKENI. The CDR3 runs to 15 residues. About this clone itself: The antigen remains unidentified.

Sequencing was performed with immunoSEQ multiplex PCR; in TCRdb, only in-frame clones are kept and a portion is missing. The sample carries 67,000 or so clones, 75% to 90% recorded once. Overall study results and limits: Relative stability marked proton patients; photon patients lost diversity and naive cells.

Specimen: peripheral blood, collected from a patient treated with proton-based radiotherapy. This chain links TRBV18 with TRBJ1-1, with D maybe TRBD1 (6 bases). The receptor comes from a man of 80 years or more with esophageal cancer. In nucleotides, the CDR3 is TGTGCCAGCTCACCACTGGCAGGGGATGGCACTGAAGCTTTCTTT. Amino acids: CASSPLAGDGTEAFF.